This T cell receptor (beta chain) stems from a study of cytomegalovirus exposure and HLA in healthy donors (dated by TCRdb to about 2017). Regarding the study in general: According to an earlier analysis of 450 to 650 of the donors, about 170 million T cells yielded 120 million or so unique TCR beta sequences and 276 Gb of sequence data. Roughly 300 gigabases of sequencing data and tens of millions of unique TCR sequences were included in an early release covering roughly 600 HLA-typed donors. An earlier analysis of some 600 of the donors applied high-throughput TCR beta sequencing to assess whether each TCR beta V gene segment acted as functional or pseudogenic. Donor age, sex, ethnicity and CMV serostatus were collected together with the repertoire data. A later analysis re-examined previously published TCR beta repertoires from 500 to 700 donors and added high-resolution HLA genotyping to investigate patterns of TCR occurrence. Among some 410 genotyped donors of the cohort, an average of 235,054 unique TCR beta nucleotide sequences were sequenced per donor, roughly 20% of them non-productive. The genetic ancestry cluster associated with self-reported Caucasian donors included 70% to 85% of the roughly 400 genotyped donors. All discovery cohort repertoires had been generated on a single sequencing platform. Typing coverage varied by locus: roughly 629-640 donors for A, B, C, DRB1 and DQB1; more than 500 for DQA1; approximately 570 for DPA1; 450 to 480 for DPB1. In addition to the first cohort of 666 subjects, a separate validation cohort of approximately 110 different subjects was used. HLA typing included class I and class II loci at four-digit resolution. Using immunosequencing, the study profiled T cell repertoires from 640 or so subjects and related those repertoires to cytomegalovirus serostatus. Roughly 5 DR-DQ haplotypes were treated as single units for association and clustering because of strong linkage in the cohort. In the later analysis, no new phenotypic data were used to find candidate immune exposures; instead, reliance was placed on TCR beta sequences and their occurrence across donors. The study aimed to test whether signatures of past pathogen exposure could be identified by cataloging public T cell receptors. High-throughput TCR immunosequencing, statistical association of individual TCRs with disease status, and machine learning were combined to predict cytomegalovirus infection status. A later genetic analysis used genome-wide SNP genotypes for about 65% of the roughly 670 donors, treating that subset as a discovery cohort.

What the authors observed across the whole study: The authors suggested that the approach could potentially be extended to other disease states and immunological phenotypes. Correlated functional status among segregating V segments might be attributable to linkage disequilibrium, but an unknown experimental factor could not be ruled out. Most TCR sequences were observed very rarely across donors, whereas some public TCRs were present in many individuals. Broadly in line with IMGT annotations, most TCR beta V segments showed up in productive rearrangements about 87% or about 30% of the time in an earlier analysis of approximately 640 of the donors. According to a later analysis, TCR association rates differed among HLA loci, with DRB1 alleles showing the most associated TCRs and HLA-C alleles showing the fewest. According to a later analysis, parvovirus B19, influenza, CMV and Epstein-Barr virus appeared linked to several top co-occurrence clusters. In a later analysis, more than 15,000 TCR beta sequences were associated with specific HLA alleles at a false discovery rate of 0.05. HLA typing was unavailable for some donors at each locus, so association tests used only the typed subset. In a later analysis, most CMV-associated TCR beta chains were found to appear HLA-restricted, with HLA associations seemingly driven largely by CMV exposure. Roughly uniform sequencing depth across donors was assumed in presence/absence analyses, although this assumption may not hold. The classifier was reported to diagnose cytomegalovirus status with high specificity and sensitivity in both the original and validation cohorts. Some IMGT-functional V segments, including TRBV6-2 and TRBV6-3, could not be told apart with the 87-base-pair reads, so those segments were excluded. The sequencing pipeline was judged likely to have produced a cluster of highly shared sequence variants as a technical artifact. In a later genetic analysis, fewer N-insertions in productive TCRs were reported among donors in an Asian-associated ancestry cluster than the approximately 710-donor mean. The cohort was sequenced for TCR beta chains only, and without alpha or paired-chain data the features that could be detected were limited. In a later genetic analysis, a missense DCLRE1C variant was associated with V-gene and J-gene trimming of TCR beta chains, and the association was replicated in an independent cohort. A total of roughly 160 TCR beta chains were listed by the study as associated with cytomegalovirus. For the cohort, immune exposure information was limited to CMV serostatus. When HLA alleles, especially DR and DQ, strongly co-occurred, TCR associations were difficult to assign to individual alleles. A further reported finding was that TCR beta sequences accurately predicted the HLA-A and HLA-B alleles for most subjects in the first cohort. Three of the identified cytomegalovirus-associated TCR beta chains were confirmed in vitro to be specific for cytomegalovirus antigens. The earlier analysis of 587 of the donors excluded 15 to 20 rarely observed V segments, including chromosome 9 orphons, because counts were too low. A later analysis found that HLA-associated TCR beta chains were more clonally expanded and had lower generation probabilities than equally common non-associated chains.

Library construction relied on the immunoSEQ multiplex PCR assay. The multiplex PCR relied on a mix of 60 forward primers for TCR Vbeta segments and 13 reverse primers for TCR Jbeta segments. The CDR3 region of rearranged TCR beta genes was amplified from genomic DNA with a multiplex PCR assay. The amplified TCR beta libraries were sequenced on the Illumina HiSeq System as 87-base-pair reads. In the paper's pipeline: In a later analysis, some 80 million unique TCR beta chains were counted across the approximately 670 repertoires, and approximately 11 million of these chains were shared by at least two donors. Raw reads were error-corrected and collapsed into unique sequences by a nearest-neighbor algorithm in which closely related sequences were merged to remove PCR and sequencing errors. Alignment of CDR3 sequences to IMGT reference sequences was used to assign V, D and J gene segments. For a sequence to be retained, at least a six-nucleotide match to both a V gene segment and a J gene segment was required. Rearrangements were classified as productive when the CDR3 lacked stop codons and remained in frame with V and J, and all other rearrangements were classified as non-productive. Following IMGT convention, CDR3 was defined as the stretch from the second conserved V-encoded cysteine up to the conserved J-encoded phenylalanine. In an earlier analysis of more than 550 of the donors, sequences lacking an unambiguous match to a single V gene segment were excluded. An earlier analysis of several hundred of the donors called V segments functional above 56.7% productive rearrangements and segregating when the between-donor standard deviation exceeded 5%. A statistical classification framework was built for diagnosing cytomegalovirus status from the catalog of TCR beta chain sequences. In a later analysis, V and J genes were assigned by comparing TCR nucleotide sequences against IMGT/GENE-DB human TR gene sequences. A later analysis assigned CDR3 sequences and most-parsimonious VDJ recombination scenarios with the TCRdist pipeline. In a later analysis, each TCR beta chain was defined by its CDR3 amino acid sequence together with its V-gene family, and reads without a unique V-gene family were excluded. As a way to deal with suspected cross-contamination and a sequencing artifact, a later analysis dropped over 550 nucleotide sequences that were highly shared and had low generation probability. For each public chain, a later analysis derived a clonal expansion index from normalized ranks of inferred template counts within each repertoire. A later analysis computed generation probabilities with a VDJ recombination model fitted to out-of-frame rearrangements, and checked the results against IGoR. A later analysis scored TCR-TCR, TCR-HLA and TCR-CMV co-occurrence with hypergeometric tests, applying a repertoire-size bias correction to TCR pairs. False discovery rates were estimated in a later analysis by permuting HLA or CMV assignments 20 times. A later analysis grouped co-occurring TCRs with DBSCAN, adding TCRdist sequence similarity when clustering within HLA-allele-positive subsets. Co-occurrence clustering excluded repertoires with fewer than 30,000 or more than 120,000 public chains, plus five with anomalous nucleotide sharing. The table comes from immuneACCESS by way of TCRdb, which keeps in-frame sequences with V and J called. Part of the clones is missing from these tables; in studies checked, under half for an unresolved V gene and the rest for unknown reasons. V, J and clone size are those of that table, while D and trimming were read from the DNA. The sample includes just over 200,000 clones, with roughly 80% observed a single time. The ten top clones hold 1.5% to 2% of the sample.

As for this clone: Its antigen remains unidentified. There are no base qualities to consult, and no much larger clone falls within one base.

In total, approximately 700 healthy bone marrow donors made up the cohort. All cohort members were sampled while nominally healthy, although unrecorded immune exposures were likely present. The donor tested CMV seronegative and was one of the 352 seronegative cohort members. A peripheral blood sample was provided by each donor, and peripheral blood mononuclear cells were used for TCR beta sequencing. The Qiagen DNeasy Blood Extraction Kit was used to extract genomic DNA from the blood cell samples. The germline V gene sets CDR1 to MDHEN and CDR2 to SYDVKM. From cysteine to phenylalanine, the CDR3 is 15 amino acids long. The DNA shown is the 45-base CDR3, in frame from base 1. Trimming takes 3 bases from V and 3 bases from J, and the germline ends sit 12 bases apart.

The sequencing input was PBMCs. The chain is made from TRBV28 and TRBJ1-5, and the D gene may be TRBD1, 5 bases matching. The TCR comes from a man aged 45-65 years in good health and CMV-seronegative. The DNA is TGTGCCAGCAGTTTTTTTAGGGGTTTCAATCAGCCCCAGCATTTT. Translated, this is CASSFFRGFNQPQHF.